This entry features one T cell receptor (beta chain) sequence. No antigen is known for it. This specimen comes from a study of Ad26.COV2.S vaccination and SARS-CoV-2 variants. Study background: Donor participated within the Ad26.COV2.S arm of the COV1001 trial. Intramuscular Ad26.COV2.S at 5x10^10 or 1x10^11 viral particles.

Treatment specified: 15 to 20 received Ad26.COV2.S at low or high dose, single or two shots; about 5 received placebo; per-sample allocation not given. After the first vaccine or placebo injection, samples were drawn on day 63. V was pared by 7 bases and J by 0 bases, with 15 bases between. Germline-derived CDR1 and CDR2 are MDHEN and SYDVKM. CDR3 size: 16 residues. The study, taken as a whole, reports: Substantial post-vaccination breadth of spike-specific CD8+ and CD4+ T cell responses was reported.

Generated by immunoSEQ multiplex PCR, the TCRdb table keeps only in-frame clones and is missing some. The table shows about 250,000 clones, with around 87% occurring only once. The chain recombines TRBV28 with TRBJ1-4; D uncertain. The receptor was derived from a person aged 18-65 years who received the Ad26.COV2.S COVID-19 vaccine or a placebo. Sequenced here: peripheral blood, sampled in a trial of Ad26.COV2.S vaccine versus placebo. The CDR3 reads CASTSIGSATNEKLFF. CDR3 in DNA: TGTGCCAGCACCTCAATTGGGTCCGCAACTAATGAAAAACTGTTTTTT. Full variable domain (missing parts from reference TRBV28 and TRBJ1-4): DVKVTQSSRYLVKRTGEKVFLECVQDMDHENMFWYRQDPGLGLRLIYFSYDVKMKEKGDIPEGYSVSREKKERFSLILESASTNQTSMYLCASTSIGSATNEKLFFGSGTQLSVL.